The source of this T cell receptor (beta chain) is a study of T cell responses to AZD1222 COVID-19 vaccine. Per germline, CDR1 MNHEY and CDR2 SVGAGI. V lost 5 bases and J lost 2; bases outside the gene matches: 8. The CDR3 has 15 amino acids. Here immunoSEQ multiplex PCR was the method, and the copy in TCRdb shows in-frame clones only, minus some. The table records about 79,000 clones, roughly 94% of them present only once. General observations from the study: Only five or six individuals given AZD1222 were seropositive at baseline.

As for this clone: Its antigen is still unknown.

The V call is TRBV6-5, the J call TRBJ2-5; 7 bases are a match to TRBD1. The source is an adult in good health. The input for sequencing was peripheral blood, taken on day 0 of MenACWY control vaccination. The CDR3 region is CASSTLTGRQETQYF. The CDR3 coding sequence is TGTGCCAGCAGTACCCTGACAGGGCGACAAGAGACCCAGTACTTC.